A selection of T cell receptor beta chains follows, all from one sample in a study of cytomegalovirus exposure and HLA in healthy donors. Data came from immunoSEQ multiplex PCR; TCRdb stores just in-frame clones and leaves some out. The profile covers more than 95,000 clones, with 75% to 90% appearing a single time and roughly 6.9% taken by the ten largest. The sequenced sample was PBMCs. All receptors come from a man younger than 40 in good health and CMV-seropositive. The CDR3 runs from the conserved cysteine through the conserved F or W.

j_call | v_call | cdr3_aa
TRBJ2-1 | TRBV4-2 | CASSQGLPYNEQFF
TRBJ1-1 | TRBV6-1 | CASNTGVGTEAFF
TRBJ2-2 | TRBV5-4 | CASSQGLATNTGELFF
TRBJ1-6 | TRBV13 | CASSLDRDSPLHF
TRBJ2-1 | TRBV7-9 | CASSKWTGLLNEQFF
TRBJ2-3 | TRBV5-1 | CASRGLRTDTQYF
TRBJ2-7 | TRBV14 | CATSRPGQWYEQYF
TRBJ2-3 | TRBV6-1 | CASSGPVPDTQYF
TRBJ1-5 | TRBV19 | CASSINIRVGQGNLGNQPQHF
TRBJ2-7 | TRBV5-1 | CASSLEATGASYEQYF
TRBJ1-2 | TRBV7-9 | CASSPGQGIGYGYTF
TRBJ2-2 | TRBV19 | CASSAPRGQAGELFF
TRBJ2-6 | TRBV16 | CASRPLPSSGANVLTF
TRBJ2-1 | TRBV5-6 | CASSIGGLTFF
TRBJ2-1 | TRBV4-1 | CASSQAGGPRNEQFF
TRBJ2-5 | TRBV19 | CASSRLPGGYETQYF
TRBJ1-1 | TRBV7-6 | CASSVRPGHNTEAFF
TRBJ2-2 | TRBV10-2 | CASSPEDTGELFF
TRBJ2-2 | TRBV18 | CASSRQNTGELFF
TRBJ1-5 | TRBV10-3 | CAIRDRESQPQHF
TRBJ1-1 | TRBV5-1 | CASSLDGTGGTEAFF
TRBJ1-1 | TRBV5-6 | CASSSRPLQGISLGAFF
TRBJ1-4 | TRBV5-6 | CASSLAGTGNEKLFF
TRBJ2-5 | TRBV28 | CASSLRETQYF
TRBJ2-1 | TRBV19 | CASSMDGLAGGPYNEQFF
TRBJ1-2 | TRBV5-4 | CASSLEFGSIDGYTF
TRBJ2-4 | TRBV4-1 | CASSQDPGLAGNIQYF
TRBJ2-3 | TRBV7-2 | CASSPPGGPPDTQYF
TRBJ1-1 | TRBV18 | CASSRDMNTEAFF
TRBJ2-1 | TRBV6-1 | CASSDRGYTDNEQFF
TRBJ1-1 | TRBV2 | CASSRDRGTTEAFF
TRBJ1-5 | TRBV5-6 | CASSRQGARNNQPQHF
TRBJ1-5 | TRBV27 | CASSLSRGDGSNQPQHF
TRBJ1-2 | TRBV5-1 | CASSLITGSDGYTF
TRBJ2-7 | TRBV6-5 | CASSYSTVPYEQYF
TRBJ1-1 | TRBV6-6 | CASSYQTRMNTEAFF
TRBJ1-1 | TRBV5-1 | CASSWGGEGTEAFF
TRBJ2-7 | TRBV4-1 | CASSPSGNRDRGELGQYF
TRBJ1-1 | TRBV5-1 | CASSPGTATEAFF
TRBJ1-1 | TRBV7-2 | CASSLIWNTEAFF
TRBJ1-1 | TRBV10-3 | CAIRRDRAQNTEAFF
TRBJ1-4 | TRBV6-1 | CASSEDTLEKLFF
TRBJ2-5 | TRBV27 | CASSLSTGGLETQYF
TRBJ2-1 | TRBV7-6 | CASSLGLAGGPSYNEQFF
TRBJ1-1 | TRBV7-3 | CASSLSVDMNTEAFF
TRBJ2-6 | TRBV30 | CAWSVRGAKGANVLTF
TRBJ2-7 | TRBV6-1 | CASSEEETGPYEQYF
TRBJ2-5 | TRBV2 | CASSEDGEAQYF
TRBJ2-7 | TRBV7-2 | CASSLDGGGPEQYF
TRBJ2-2 | TRBV28 | CASSSPLTSGETGELFF
TRBJ2-7 | TRBV5-4 | CASSPTGTGDEQYF
TRBJ2-7 | TRBV7-2 | CASSLAQGREQYF
TRBJ1-2 | TRBV5-1 | CASSLTRSDGYTF
TRBJ1-1 | TRBV7-2 | CASSLTGNTEAFF
TRBJ1-3 | TRBV2 | CASSEGPSSGNTIYF
TRBJ2-2 | TRBV10-3 | CAIRPHEDRGAGELFF
TRBJ1-4 | TRBV11-2 | CASSSMTAEKLFF